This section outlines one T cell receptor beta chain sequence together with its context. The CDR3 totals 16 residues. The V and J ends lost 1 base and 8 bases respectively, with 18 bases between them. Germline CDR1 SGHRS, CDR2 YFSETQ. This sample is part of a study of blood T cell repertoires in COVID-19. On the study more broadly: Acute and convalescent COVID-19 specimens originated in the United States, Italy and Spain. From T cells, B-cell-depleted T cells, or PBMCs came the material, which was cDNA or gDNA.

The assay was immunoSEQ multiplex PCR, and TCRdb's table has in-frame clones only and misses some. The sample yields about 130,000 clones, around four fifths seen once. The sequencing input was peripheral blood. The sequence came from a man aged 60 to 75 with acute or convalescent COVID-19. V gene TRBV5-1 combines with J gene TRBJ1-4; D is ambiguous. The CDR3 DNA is TGCGCCAGCAGCTTGCAAGGCACAGCTAACTTCGAAAAACTGTTTTTT. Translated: CASSLQGTANFEKLFF.